This entry lists 24 T cell receptor beta chains sequenced from one sample in a study of T-cell memory formation after mild COVID-19. Each CDR3 protein is one row after TCRdb ran MiXCR on the 5' RACE reads. The sample shows around 390,000 distinct CDR3 sequences, roughly 15% of them seen only once. Material for sequencing was PBMCs or a T cell subset sorted from them (not recorded which). These receptors all stem from a man in his late teens or twenties who had mild COVID-19 (a few samples of this study predate the infection). Cell type and time point are not known.

The CDR3 coding sequence is TGTGCCAGCAGCTTATCGGGGGCTGGAAACATTCAGTACTTC. Amino acid sequence: CASSLSGAGNIQYF. The rearrangement uses TRBV5-4 and TRBJ2-4, with D perhaps being TRBD1 or TRBD2 (6 bases each). The CDR3 consists of 14 residues. Germline CDR1 SGHNT, CDR2 YYREEE (reference sequence). Trimming shortened V by 2 bases and J by 6 bases, and 12 bases separated the two germline ends.

The chain is built from TRBV12-3 or TRBV12-4 and TRBJ1-1, with D possibly matching TRBD1 (5 bases). V lost 7 bases and J lost 1, with 16 bases in between. This CDR3 contains 15 residues. This CDR3 is CASNPRGRTNTEAFF. In DNA form, the CDR3 reads TGTGCCAGCAACCCTAGGGGACGTACGAACACTGAAGCTTTCTTT.

V gene TRBV5-1 combines with J gene TRBJ2-5, with 9 nucleotides matching TRBD1. Unmatched junction bases numbered 1, after V lost 3 bases and J lost 4 bases. This CDR3 contains 13 residues. Per germline, CDR1 SGHRS and CDR2 YFSETQ. DNA for the CDR3: TGCGCCAGCAGCTGGGGACAGGGAGAGACCCAGTACTTC. This encodes CASSWGQGETQYF.

This clonotype was seen more than once but under ten times. The chain couples TRBV5-1 to TRBJ2-5; 9 bases are a match to TRBD2. The CDR3 sequence is 17 residues long. Looked up from germline, CDR1 is SGHRS and CDR2 is YFSETQ. The CDR3 reads CAPAEVQRGEHQETQYF. DNA for the CDR3: TGCGCGCCAGCAGAGGTCCAGCGGGGGGAGCACCAAGAGACCCAGTACTTC.

This clonotype has at least ten counts. The CDR3 DNA follows: TGTGCCAGCGGGTTAGCGGGGTTCCAAGAGACCCAGTACTTC. Its translation: CASGLAGFQETQYF. The J gene is TRBJ2-5, the V gene TRBV6-2 or TRBV6-3; 8 bases agree with TRBD2. Germline V CDR1 and CDR2: MNHEY, SVGEGT. The CDR3 loop spans 14 amino acids. With 8 bases clipped from V and 1 base from J, the junction kept 6 bases outside the gene matches.

V usage is TRBV7-9 and J usage is TRBJ2-1; 9 nucleotides agree with TRBD2. The CDR3 totals 16 residues. Germline V gene data show CDR1 as SEHNR and CDR2 as FQNEAQ (reference sequence). Trimming cost V 5 bases and J 3 bases; bases outside gene matches: 8. The CDR3 here is CASSLPTSGNYNEQFF. In DNA form, the CDR3 reads TGTGCCAGCAGCCTACCGACTAGCGGCAACTACAATGAGCAGTTCTTC.

In its sample, this clonotype was seen a few times. The chain carries TRBV27 and TRBJ2-2; 7 nucleotides agree with TRBD2. CDR1 MNHEY and CDR2 SMNVEV come from the germline V gene (reference sequence). The CDR3 has 13 residues. V was clipped by 3 bases and J by 6 bases; unmatched bases: 1. In nucleotides, the CDR3 is TGTGCCAGCAGTTTCCGGGGGGCCGGGGAGCTGTTTTTT. The encoded protein is CASSFRGAGELFF.

The V and J genes are TRBV29-1 and TRBJ2-5; weak D call: TRBD1 (6 bases). Germline assignment: CDR1 SQVTM and CDR2 ANQGSEA. V was trimmed by 1 base and J by 0 bases, leaving 9 bases between them. This CDR3 is built from 14 residues. The CDR3 DNA reads TGCAGCGTTGAAGGGACAGAGTACCAAGAGACCCAGTACTTC. Residues: CSVEGTEYQETQYF.

This clonotype was observed a handful of times. The V and J genes are TRBV7-2 and TRBJ1-6; perhaps TRBD1 as D (6 bases). Trimming pared 8 bases from V and 2 bases from J, leaving 16 bases between. This CDR3 is 16 amino acids long. Per germline, CDR1 SGHTA and CDR2 FQGNSA. The CDR3 loop reads CASRMAGTTYNSPLHF. The CDR3 DNA reads as TGTGCCAGCCGCATGGCCGGGACAACCTATAATTCACCCCTCCACTTT.

The V and J genes are TRBV6-5 and TRBJ1-3; perhaps TRBD1 as D (5 bases). The CDR3 has 18 amino acids. Germline CDR1 is MNHEY and CDR2 is SVGAGI. V gave up 0 bases and J gave up 0 bases, with 15 bases separating them. The CDR3 bases are TGTGCCAGCAGTTACTCGAGACAGCGGGCTCTCTCTGGAAACACCATATATTTT. Residues: CASSYSRQRALSGNTIYF.

The chain carries TRBV7-6 and TRBJ1-3; D is undetermined. V gave up 4 bases and J gave up 3 bases, with 10 bases separating them. CDR1 is SGHVS and CDR2 is FNYEAQ in the germline V gene. CDR3 length: 14 amino acids. The CDR3 DNA follows: TGTGCCAGCAGCTACGGACGGAGTGGAAACACCATATATTTT. Its protein product is CASSYGRSGNTIYF.

This clonotype was picked up a small number of times. V gene TRBV5-1 combines with J gene TRBJ1-1; TRBD1 matches 9 bases. After removal of 6 bases from V and 2 bases from J, the junction contained 2 bases not matched to a gene. Looked up from germline, CDR1 is SGHRS and CDR2 is YFSETQ. The CDR3 covers 13 residues. CDR3 in amino acids: CASKGQGNTEAFF. The DNA of the CDR3 is TGCGCCAGCAAGGGACAGGGAAACACTGAAGCTTTCTTT.

V usage is TRBV7-6 and J usage is TRBJ2-7; 7 bases are shared with TRBD2. This CDR3 contains 12 residues. In germline, CDR1 is SGHVS, CDR2 FNYEAQ. The V and J ends lost 4 bases and 8 bases, in that order; junction bases with no gene match: 5. As DNA, the CDR3 is TGTGCCAGCAGCTCCGGGGAGGGAAAGCAGTACTTC. Its protein is CASSSGEGKQYF.

This chain connects TRBV29-1 to TRBJ1-1, with D tentatively TRBD1 (5 bases). The germline CDR1 and CDR2 sequences are SQVTM and ANQGSEA. V lost 7 bases and J lost 5, with 20 bases in between. The CDR3 spans 14 residues. The CDR3 sequence: CSGGWKGPDTEAFF. For the CDR3, the DNA is TGCAGCGGGGGGTGGAAGGGCCCGGATACTGAAGCTTTCTTT.

The rearrangement links TRBV20-1 to TRBJ1-6; D is unresolved. The CDR3 totals 16 residues. Germline V gives CDR1 DFQATT, CDR2 SNEGSKA (reference sequence). V lost 1 base, J lost 8 bases, and 18 bases lay in between. CDR3 coding DNA: TGCAGTGCTAGAGGGATCCAACAAGTCGAGGATTCACCCCTCCACTTT. Protein: CSARGIQQVEDSPLHF.

This clonotype was counted only a few times. The chain uses TRBV12-3 or TRBV12-4 and TRBJ1-2; perhaps TRBD1 as D (5 bases). Trimming took off 3 bases at V and 6 bases at J, with 8 bases between the two ends. This CDR3 has 12 amino acids. CDR3 region: CASSFWGDGYTF. The CDR3 DNA is TGTGCCAGCAGTTTTTGGGGCGATGGCTACACCTTC.

Regarding this clonotype: A read error is possible here, since a much larger clone lies one base away. The chain employs TRBV5-1 and TRBJ1-5; D unclear. The CDR3 consists of 15 residues. The germline V gene has CDR1 SGHRS and CDR2 YFSETQ. The CDR3: CASSLVADSNQPQNF. The DNA of the CDR3 is TGCGCCAGCAGCTTGGTGGCGGATAGCAATCAGCCCCAGAATTTT. Full variable domain (outside the CDR3, taken from reference TRBV5-1 and TRBJ1-5): KAGVTQTPRYLIKTRGQQVTLSCSPISGHRSVSWYQQTPGQGLQFLFEYFSETQRNKGNFPGRFSGRQFSNSRSEMNVSTLELGDSALYLCASSLVADSNQPQNFGDGTRLSIL.

Only a few counts were recorded for this clonotype. CDR3 loop: CASSRTSGLTYNTGELFF. As DNA, the CDR3 is TGTGCCAGCAGCCGGACTAGCGGCCTGACCTACAACACCGGGGAGCTGTTTTTT. The chain joins TRBV6-5 to TRBJ2-2; 10 bases match TRBD2. Unmatched junction bases numbered 12, after V lost 6 bases and J lost 2 bases. This CDR3 contains 18 residues. The germline V gene encodes CDR1 MNHEY and CDR2 SVGAGI.

The chain combines TRBV7-6 with TRBJ2-5; D is unresolved. This CDR3 region has 15 residues. Germline-derived CDR1 and CDR2 are SGHVS and FNYEAQ. The V and J ends lost 0 bases and 5 bases respectively, with 13 bases between them. The CDR3 sequence: CASSLASHGRETQYF. CDR3 DNA sequence: TGTGCCAGCAGCTTAGCGTCCCACGGAAGGGAGACCCAGTACTTC.

The rearrangement joins TRBV10-3 to TRBJ2-3; D unclear. The CDR3 loop spans 12 amino acids. Trimming removed 3 bases from V and 1 base from J, with 2 bases in between. Germline V gives CDR1 ENHRY, CDR2 SYGVKD. CDR3 sequence: CAISDGTDTQYF. The CDR3 DNA reads as TGTGCCATCAGTGACGGCACAGATACGCAGTATTTT.

This clonotype was recorded a few times. This chain joins TRBV5-1 and TRBJ2-1; 9 nucleotides agree with TRBD1. V was clipped by 0 bases and J by 10 bases; unmatched bases: 8. The CDR3 has 15 residues. The germline V gene encodes CDR1 SGHRS and CDR2 YFSETQ. DNA for the CDR3: TGCGCCAGCAGCTTGGTTGTCACAGGGGGCGGGGAGCAGTTCTTC. Its protein product is CASSLVVTGGGEQFF.

V and J are TRBV5-1 and TRBJ1-2, with no clear D. CDR3 length: 13 amino acids. V was pared by 6 bases and J by 1 base, with 10 bases between. From germline, CDR1 is SGHRS and CDR2 YFSETQ. The DNA of the CDR3 is TGCGCCAGCAACTCAGGAGATAACTATGGCTACACCTTC. Protein product: CASNSGDNYGYTF.

This clonotype was seen a handful of times. This chain uses TRBV15 with TRBJ1-5; D gene uncertain. The CDR3 totals 15 residues. CDR1 and CDR2 (germline): LNHNV, YYDKDF (reference sequence). V was cut by 1 base and J by 9 bases, with 16 bases left in between. CDR3 amino acids: CATSRGVMEDRPQHF. CDR3 bases: TGTGCCACCAGCAGAGGTGTCATGGAGGATAGGCCCCAGCATTTT.

This clonotype was recorded many times. This chain joins TRBV9 and TRBJ2-7, with 8 bases identical to TRBD1. CDR3 size: 14 residues. The germline V gene encodes CDR1 SGDLS and CDR2 YYNGEE. The ends lost 2 bases at V and 2 bases at J; junction bases unmatched: 3. CDR3 amino acids: CASSVGQGAYEQYF. Written as DNA, the CDR3 is TGTGCCAGCAGCGTCGGACAGGGTGCCTACGAGCAGTACTTC.